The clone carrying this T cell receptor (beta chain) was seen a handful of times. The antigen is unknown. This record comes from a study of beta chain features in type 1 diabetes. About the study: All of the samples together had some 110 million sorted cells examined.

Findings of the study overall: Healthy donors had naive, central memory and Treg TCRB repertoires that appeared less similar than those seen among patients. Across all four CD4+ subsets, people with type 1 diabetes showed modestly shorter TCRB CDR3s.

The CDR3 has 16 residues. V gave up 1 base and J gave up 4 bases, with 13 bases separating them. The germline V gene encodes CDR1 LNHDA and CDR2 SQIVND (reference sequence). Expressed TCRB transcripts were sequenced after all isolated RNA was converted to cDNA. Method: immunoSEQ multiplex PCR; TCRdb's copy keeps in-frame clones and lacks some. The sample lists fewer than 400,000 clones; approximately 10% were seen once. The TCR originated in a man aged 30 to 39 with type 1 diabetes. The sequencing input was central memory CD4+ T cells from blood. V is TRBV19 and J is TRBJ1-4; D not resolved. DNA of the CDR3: TGTGCCAGTAGTATAGGTTTCGACGGAAATAATGAAAAACTGTTTTTT. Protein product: CASSIGFDGNNEKLFF. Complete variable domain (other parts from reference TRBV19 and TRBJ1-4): DGGITQSPKYLFRKEGQNVTLSCEQNLNHDAMYWYRQDPGQGLRLIYYSQIVNDFQKGDIAEGYSVSREKKESFPLTVTSAQKNPTAFYLCASSIGFDGNNEKLFFGSGTQLSVL.